This is a list of T cell receptor beta chains from one sample in a study of cytomegalovirus exposure and HLA in healthy donors. The table came from immunoSEQ multiplex PCR; TCRdb's copy has only in-frame clones and leaves some out. The sample yields about 200,000 clones, 75% to 90% seen once. The sequenced material came from PBMCs. All receptors come from a woman in her thirties or forties in good health and CMV-seronegative. Each CDR3 is given with its conserved first and last residue. The D gene is left open where the match is weak. For some rows the clone size is stated as once, few or many, or as a class when expanded; others skip it.

>.|TRBV27|.|TRBJ2-5
TGTGCCAGCAGTTCCCCAGGAGGTCAAGAGACCCAGTACTTC
CASSSPGGQETQYF
>.|TRBV27|.|TRBJ2-7
TGTGCCAGCACAGGTAGATTCTACGAGCAGTACTTC
CASTGRFYEQYF
>.|TRBV28|.|TRBJ1-2
TGTGCCAGCAGCCTCACTCAGGGAATACGCTACACCTTC
CASSLTQGIRYTF
>TRBD1|TRBV27|.|TRBJ1-1
TGTGCCAGCAGTTCCACAGGGGGCCATAACACTGAAGCTTTCTTT
CASSSTGGHNTEAFF
>.|TRBV15|.|TRBJ2-3
TGTGCCACCAGCAGAGATCGACGGACTTACGATACGCAGTATTTT
CATSRDRRTYDTQYF
>.|TRBV10-1|.|TRBJ1-1
TGCGCCAGCAGTGATCACAGGCTTGGAGCTTTCTTT
CASSDHRLGAFF
>TRBD1|TRBV6-4|.|TRBJ2-1
TGTGCCAGCAGCCCCGGTGGGACAGACTACAATGAGCAGTTCTTC
CASSPGGTDYNEQFF
>.|TRBV19|.|TRBJ1-5
TGTGCCAGCCTCAGGGAATTTCGTAGCAATCAGCCCCAGCATTTT
CASLREFRSNQPQHF
>.|TRBV6-6|once|TRBJ1-1
TGTGCCAGCAGTTACTCGTCAACAGGTAACACTGAAGCTTTCTTT
CASSYSSTGNTEAFF
>.|TRBV5-8|.|TRBJ1-2
TGTGCCAGCAGCCGACAGGTGGGCTATGGCTACACCTTC
CASSRQVGYGYTF
>TRBD1|TRBV18|.|TRBJ2-7
TGTGCCAGCTCACCAGGGACAGGGGGATCCTACGAGCAGTACTTC
CASSPGTGGSYEQYF
>TRBD2|TRBV19|.|TRBJ2-3
TGTGCCAGCAGTAGCGGGAGGACAGATACGCAGTATTTT
CASSSGRTDTQYF
>TRBD1|TRBV2|.|TRBJ2-7
TGTGCCAGCAGTGAAAGCGGGGGACAGGGGGTTGCCTACGAGCAGTACTTC
CASSESGGQGVAYEQYF
>.|TRBV27|.|TRBJ2-7
TGTGCCAGCGCGCGACAGGCGGACTACGAGCAGTACTTC
CASARQADYEQYF
>TRBD2|TRBV5-1|once|TRBJ2-3
TGCGCCAGCAGCTTGGCCGGGGGGACGCAGTATTTT
CASSLAGGTQYF
>.|TRBV4-1|.|TRBJ2-2
TGCGCCAGCAGCCAAGAGCCAGGGGTGGCCGGGGAGCTGTTTTTT
CASSQEPGVAGELFF
>.|TRBV28|few|TRBJ1-5
TGTGCCAGCAGCCCCCGGAGGAGCAATCAGCCCCAGCATTTT
CASSPRRSNQPQHF
>.|TRBV10-3|few|TRBJ2-2
TGTGCCATCAGGACGGGAACCGGGGAGCTGTTTTTT
CAIRTGTGELFF
>TRBD1|TRBV27|once|TRBJ1-1
TGTGCCAGCAGTTTGTCCCCTAGACAGGGCGCTGAAGCTTTCTTT
CASSLSPRQGAEAFF
>TRBD2|TRBV10-2|.|TRBJ2-1
TGCGCCAGCAGTGAGACTAGCGGGGTCTCCTACAATGAGCAGTTCTTC
CASSETSGVSYNEQFF
>TRBD2|TRBV6-6|.|TRBJ2-7
TGTGCCAGCAGTCGAATTAGCGGGAGAAAAGACTACGAGCAGTACTTC
CASSRISGRKDYEQYF
>TRBD1|TRBV27|.|TRBJ2-2
TGTGCCAGCAGTCACGGGACAGTTTTCACCGGGGAGCTGTTTTTT
CASSHGTVFTGELFF